Presented here are 29 T cell receptor beta chains from one specimen sequenced in a study of T-cell reconstitution after alpha-beta-depleted transplantation in children. The authors prepared the TCRbeta library with unique molecular identifiers. TCRdb re-derived calls from the PCR reads in MiXCR, one entry per CDR3 protein. The repertoire has 120,000 to 150,000 distinct CDR3 sequences, around 8.5% of them found once; the top ten carry 15% to 20%. Sequencing used PBMCs, mostly from graft donor cells, obtained 180 days after TCRalphabeta/CD19-depleted stem cell transplant. These receptors were taken from a female patient between 2 and 15 years old who had a stem cell transplant for congenital amegakaryocytic thrombocytopenia, so the T cells may come from the graft donor.

This clonotype was detected ten times or more. The CDR3 DNA reads as TGTGCCAGCAGTCCCCGGGGACACTCCTACGAGCAGTACTTC. This sequence encodes CASSPRGHSYEQYF. The rearrangement joins TRBV12-3 or TRBV12-4 to TRBJ2-7; D might be TRBD1 (6 bases). This CDR3 comprises 14 residues. Trimming took 5 bases from V and 0 from J, leaving 11 bases between them.

This clonotype was counted at least ten times. The V and J genes are TRBV12-3 or TRBV12-4 and TRBJ1-5, with D uncertain. V was shortened by 6 bases and J by 0 bases, with 9 bases between the two germline ends. The CDR3 is 14 residues long. For the CDR3, the DNA is TGTGCCAGCAGCGGGCCTTATAGCAATCAGCCCCAGCATTTT. This translates into CASSGPYSNQPQHF.

This clonotype was counted a few times. The V and J genes are TRBV11-2 and TRBJ2-7, with 10 positions matching TRBD2. The CDR3 contains 18 residues. Germline loops: CDR1 SGHAT, CDR2 FQNNGV. The V and J ends lost 4 bases and 4 bases, in that order; junction bases with no gene match: 16. The CDR3 DNA sequence: TGTGCCAGCAGCTCCATAATGGCGGTTAGCGGGAGGATATACGAGCAGTACTTC. This gives the protein CASSSIMAVSGRIYEQYF.

This clonotype came up many times. The chain recombines TRBV20-1 with TRBJ2-7; 8 bases align to TRBD1. This CDR3 is 17 amino acids long. Trimming cost V 0 bases and J 3 bases; bases outside gene matches: 13. The germline CDR1 and CDR2 sequences are DFQATT and SNEGSKA (reference sequence). DNA for the CDR3: TGCAGTGCTAGAGATCGCCCCAGGGGGCCTAAAAACTACGAGCAGTACTTC. The encoded protein is CSARDRPRGPKNYEQYF.

In this sample, this clonotype turned up many times. V is TRBV5-1 and J is TRBJ2-2; 10 bases align to TRBD1. Germline CDR1 SGHRS, CDR2 YFSETQ. The CDR3 spans 13 residues. V shed 4 bases and J 12 bases; nucleotides not matched to a gene: 6. CDR3 in amino acids: CASSTDRGRKLFF. CDR3 sequence (DNA): TGCGCCAGCAGCACCGACAGGGGGCGGAAGCTGTTTTTT.

This clonotype was seen ten or more times. The genes are TRBV20-1 and TRBJ2-5; 12 bases align to TRBD2. V was clipped by 1 base and J by 0 bases; unmatched bases: 6. The germline V gene has CDR1 DFQATT and CDR2 SNEGSKA (reference sequence). The CDR3 covers 17 residues. The CDR3 loop is CSARGWTSGADQETQYF. CDR3 sequence (DNA): TGCAGTGCTAGAGGGTGGACTAGCGGGGCCGACCAAGAGACCCAGTACTTC.

The genes are TRBV4-2 and TRBJ2-2; possible D gene TRBD2, 6 bases. V was shortened by 3 bases and J by 7 bases, with 12 bases between the two germline ends. The germline V gene encodes CDR1 LGHNA and CDR2 YNFKEQ. The CDR3 spans 14 residues. CDR3 region: CASSHPGVYGELFF. CDR3 DNA sequence: TGTGCCAGCAGCCACCCGGGGGTGTACGGGGAGCTGTTTTTT.

This clonotype was seen a few times. The chain combines TRBV5-1 with TRBJ1-2, with D possibly being TRBD1 (5 bases). CDR3 length: 15 amino acids. Germline V gene sequence: CDR1 SGHRS, CDR2 YFSETQ. The V end lost 4 bases, the J end lost 5 bases, and 18 bases lay between the germline ends. CDR3 sequence (DNA): TGCGCCAGCAGCCTGGGACCGCGTCGGGGATATGGCTACACCTTC. Its translation is CASSLGPRRGYGYTF.

The sample holds many counts of this clonotype. The chain recombines TRBV6-2 or TRBV6-3 with TRBJ1-1; D remains unclear. Germline V lookup: CDR1 MNHEY, CDR2 SVGEGT. The CDR3 extends over 13 amino acids. V lost 5 bases and J lost 3, with 10 bases in between. CDR3 protein: CASSDPLDTEAFF. DNA of the CDR3: TGTGCCAGCAGTGACCCCCTGGACACTGAAGCTTTCTTT.

The chain recombines TRBV29-1 with TRBJ2-5; 7 bases are shared with TRBD2. The CDR3 is 14 amino acids. The germline V gene encodes CDR1 SQVTM and CDR2 ANQGSEA. The J segment lost 5 bases and the V segment lost 5 bases, leaving 11 bases of the junction unmatched. For the CDR3, the DNA is TGCAGCGTTTCGGTTTCGGGAGGAGGCGAGACCCAGTACTTC. Amino acid sequence: CSVSVSGGGETQYF.

The chain is built from TRBV13 and TRBJ1-4; tentatively, D is TRBD1 (6 bases). This CDR3 is built from 13 residues. V lost 6 bases, J lost 8 bases, and 13 bases lay in between. Germline V gene lookup returns CDR1 PRHDT and CDR2 FYEKMQ (reference sequence). The CDR3 loop reads CASRSQGREKLFF. The CDR3 bases are TGTGCCAGCAGGAGTCAGGGGCGGGAAAAACTGTTTTTT.

This clonotype was recorded many times. Here the CDR3 reads CASSLDGGNYEQYF. The CDR3 bases are TGTGCCAGCAGCTTAGATGGGGGAAACTACGAGCAGTACTTC. This chain links TRBV11-2 with TRBJ2-7; D is tentatively TRBD1 or TRBD2 (5 bases each). Germline CDR1 is SGHAT and CDR2 is FQNNGV. CDR3 length equals 14 residues. V was pared by 0 bases and J by 3 bases, with 9 bases between.

A few counts support this clonotype. This rearrangement joins TRBV24-1 to TRBJ2-7; 7 bases match TRBD2. V trimming: 0 bases; J trimming: 2 bases; junction bases outside the gene matches: 18. This CDR3 contains 20 residues. Per the germline V gene, CDR1 is KGHDR and CDR2 is SFDVKD. CDR3 nucleotide sequence: TGTGCCACCAGTGATTTGCAAAGCTCCGGTTTGGCGGGAGACCCCTACGAGCAGTACTTC. Translated: CATSDLQSSGLAGDPYEQYF.

This clonotype showed up many times. This sequence joins TRBV12-3 or TRBV12-4 and TRBJ1-1, with 8 nucleotides matching TRBD1. V gave up 5 bases and J gave up 3 bases; unmatched junction bases: 2. This CDR3 is 13 amino acids long. Here the CDR3 reads CASSTTGDTEAFF. DNA for the CDR3: TGTGCCAGCAGTACGACAGGGGACACTGAAGCTTTCTTT.

This clonotype was counted between two and nine times. The genes are TRBV20-1 and TRBJ2-1; 11 bases are a match to TRBD2. V lost 5 bases and J lost 2; bases outside the gene matches: 5. In germline, CDR1 is DFQATT, CDR2 SNEGSKA (reference sequence). The CDR3 has 15 amino acids. The CDR3 reads CSAEPTSGTYNEQFF. CDR3 coding DNA: TGCAGTGCTGAACCGACTAGCGGGACCTACAATGAGCAGTTCTTC.

This clonotype has a count of ten or more. The chain recombines TRBV20-1 with TRBJ2-7; D is unresolved. The V end lost 3 bases, the J end lost 2 bases, and 14 bases lay between the germline ends. CDR3 length: 14 amino acids. Germline-derived CDR1 and CDR2 are DFQATT and SNEGSKA (reference sequence). In nucleotides, the CDR3 is TGCAGTGCTAGGCTGACACACGGCACCTACGAGCAGTACTTC. Amino acid sequence: CSARLTHGTYEQYF.

This clonotype occurred many times. This chain uses TRBV28 with TRBJ1-6, with 7 positions matching TRBD1. The germline V gene has CDR1 MDHEN and CDR2 SYDVKM. This CDR3 is built from 16 residues. Unmatched junction bases numbered 3, after V lost 4 bases and J lost 0 bases. The CDR3 region is CASSSWDSSYNSPLHF. CDR3 sequence (DNA): TGTGCCAGCAGTTCGTGGGACAGCTCCTATAATTCACCCCTCCACTTT.

This clonotype occurred many times. The V and J genes are TRBV5-1 and TRBJ2-7; TRBD1 matches 7 bases. V lost 8 bases and J lost 3; bases outside the gene matches: 14. Germline V gene lookup returns CDR1 SGHRS and CDR2 YFSETQ. The CDR3 has 15 residues. The CDR3 nucleotides read TGCGCCAGTACTACTTCGACAGGGAGTGTCTACGAGCAGTACTTC. The encoded protein is CASTTSTGSVYEQYF. The full variable domain, its missing parts supplied by reference TRBV5-1 and TRBJ2-7, is KAGVTQTPRYLIKTRGQQVTLSCSPISGHRSVSWYQQTPGQGLQFLFEYFSETQRNKGNFPGRFSGRQFSNSRSEMNVSTLELGDSALYLCASTTSTGSVYEQYFGPGTRLTVT.

Many counts were recorded for this clonotype. The gene calls are TRBV28 and TRBJ1-6; weak D call: TRBD1 (6 bases). Germline lookup yields CDR1 MDHEN and CDR2 SYDVKM. Trimming took off 6 bases at V and 7 bases at J, with 13 bases between the two ends. This CDR3 comprises 14 residues. CDR3: CASRQGRVNSPLHF. For the CDR3, the DNA is TGTGCCAGCAGACAGGGACGAGTGAATTCACCCCTCCACTTT.

This clonotype has a count of ten or more. The rearrangement joins TRBV20-1 to TRBJ2-6; D remains ambiguous. This CDR3 has 13 amino acids. V lost 8 bases, J lost 1 base, and 9 bases lay in between. Germline CDR1 is DFQATT and CDR2 is SNEGSKA (reference sequence). The CDR3 nucleotides are TGCAGTTGGCTGGGTTCTGGGGCCAACGTCCTGACTTTC. Protein: CSWLGSGANVLTF.

This clonotype was counted many times. The V and J genes are TRBV5-1 and TRBJ2-5; D is unresolved. This CDR3 comprises 14 residues. Germline V CDR1 and CDR2: SGHRS, YFSETQ. Trimming left V 5 bases short and J 5 bases short, with 16 bases between. CDR3 sequence reads: CASRTPPRRETQYF. Here the CDR3 DNA reads TGCGCCAGCAGGACACCGCCCCGAAGGGAGACCCAGTACTTC. Full variable domain (missing parts from reference TRBV5-1 and TRBJ2-5): KAGVTQTPRYLIKTRGQQVTLSCSPISGHRSVSWYQQTPGQGLQFLFEYFSETQRNKGNFPGRFSGRQFSNSRSEMNVSTLELGDSALYLCASRTPPRRETQYFGPGTRLLVL.

In regard to this clonotype: This clone may be a read error of a much larger clone one base away. The V call is TRBV28, the J call TRBJ1-1; D ambiguous. There are 14 residues in the CDR3. CDR1 MDHEN and CDR2 SYDVKM come from the germline V gene. V was cut by 7 bases and J by 2 bases, with 14 bases left in between. The CDR3 sequence: CASTLSRKNTEAFF. Here the CDR3 DNA reads TGTGCCAGCACCCTTTCGAGAAAAAACACTGAAGCTTTCTTT.

The CDR3 loop reads CAISEGLVSAEQYF. The CDR3 DNA is TGTGCCATCAGTGAGGGACTAGTGTCCGCCGAGCAGTACTTC. This rearrangement joins TRBV10-3 to TRBJ2-7, with 7 bases lining up with TRBD2. V was pared by 2 bases and J by 6 bases, with 7 bases of the junction left unmatched. Germline loops: CDR1 ENHRY, CDR2 SYGVKD. The CDR3 sequence is 14 residues long.

This clonotype was seen a handful of times. The chain combines TRBV13 with TRBJ1-5, with D unclear. The CDR3 length is 14 residues. Germline values: CDR1 PRHDT, CDR2 FYEKMQ (reference sequence). Trimming cost V 0 bases and J 6 bases, with 9 bases left between them. In DNA form, the CDR3 reads TGTGCCAGCAGCTTAGGCAGGAAGGTTCAGCCCCAGCATTTT. It is translated as CASSLGRKVQPQHF. The full variable domain, completed using reference TRBV13 and TRBJ1-5, is AAGVIQSPRHLIKEKRETATLKCYPIPRHDTVYWYQQGPGQDPQFLISFYEKMQSDKGSIPDRFSAQQFSDYHSELNMSSLELGDSALYFCASSLGRKVQPQHFGDGTRLSIL.

This clonotype was observed a few times. The V and J genes are TRBV20-1 and TRBJ1-1; D gene uncertain. Germline CDR1 reads DFQATT; CDR2 reads SNEGSKA (reference sequence). This CDR3 is built from 13 residues. Trimming removed 1 base at V and 0 bases at J, with 6 bases between. In DNA form, the CDR3 reads TGCAGTGCTAGAGGCTCGCTGAACACTGAAGCTTTCTTT. Protein sequence: CSARGSLNTEAFF.

J is TRBJ2-7 and V is TRBV5-1; TRBD1 matches at 8 bases. Germline-derived CDR1 and CDR2 are SGHRS and YFSETQ. Trimming at V came to 4 bases and at J to 0 bases, leaving 15 bases not matched to a gene. The CDR3 contains 18 residues. In nucleotides, the CDR3 is TGCGCCAGCAGCCCCTACGGAGTCCAGGGGGCGGGCTCCTACGAGCAGTACTTC. Its translation: CASSPYGVQGAGSYEQYF.

This clonotype was detected many times. The gene calls are TRBV5-5 and TRBJ2-2, with a possible D match to TRBD2 (6 bases). The CDR3 is made up of 14 amino acids. Trimming pared 0 bases from V and 10 bases from J, leaving 13 bases between. Per the germline V gene, CDR1 is SGHKS and CDR2 is YYEKEE (reference sequence). The CDR3 bases are TGTGCCAGCAGCTTGGGGCGGGATACCCCGGAGCTGTTTTTT. Encoded protein: CASSLGRDTPELFF. Full variable domain (outside the CDR3, taken from reference TRBV5-5 and TRBJ2-2): DAGVTQSPTHLIKTRGQQVTLRCSPISGHKSVSWYQQVLGQGPQFIFQYYEKEERGRGNFPDRFSARQFPNYSSELNVNALLLGDSALYLCASSLGRDTPELFFGEGSRLTVL.

The chain has TRBV28 and TRBJ1-2; D gene ambiguous. CDR3 length equals 11 residues. In germline, CDR1 is MDHEN, CDR2 SYDVKM. Trimming removed 4 bases at V and 8 bases at J, with 8 bases between. Here the CDR3 reads CASSYRSGYTF. Here the CDR3 DNA reads TGTGCCAGCAGTTACAGATCCGGCTACACCTTC.

This clonotype has at least ten counts. This rearrangement joins TRBV6-5 to TRBJ1-1; D is unclear. The CDR3 is 12 residues long. V lost 6 bases and J 2 bases, leaving 7 bases between the germline ends. Germline V lookup: CDR1 MNHEY, CDR2 SVGAGI. CDR3 sequence (DNA): TGTGCCAGCAGCCGCCTAAACACTGAAGCTTTCTTT. Amino acid sequence: CASSRLNTEAFF.